One and the same sample provided the 25 T cell receptor beta chains below, sequenced in a study of identical twins (dated by TCRdb to the mid-2010s). Preparation of the library involved 5' RACE. Sequencing instrument: Illumina HiSeq 2000. The raw public data were reprocessed by TCRdb itself: fastp quality trimming at Q25, MiXCR clonotype calling, in-frame beta chains only. Every distinct CDR3 protein forms one entry, paired with its most common genes and DNA. For this sample the table gives about 700,000 distinct CDR3 sequences, of which 8.5% to 9% were detected only once. Around 0.98% of the sample belongs to the ten largest clones. These data were likewise used in another study, on yellow fever vaccine responses in identical twins.

Sequencing was carried out using PBMCs. The receptors originated from a woman under 30 in good health.

The chain recombines TRBV6-2 or TRBV6-3 with TRBJ1-2; D is undetermined. In germline, CDR1 is MNHEY, CDR2 SVGEGT. The CDR3 has 12 amino acids. V lost 6 bases and J lost 5, with 10 bases in between. The CDR3 region is CASRKGGYGYTF. CDR3 sequence (DNA): TGTGCCAGCAGGAAAGGAGGGTATGGCTACACCTTC.

This clonotype was picked up a small number of times. The chain joins TRBV5-1 to TRBJ2-1, with D possibly TRBD2 on 6 matching bases. V lost 0 bases to trimming and J lost 2 bases, with 12 bases between them. The CDR3 totals 16 residues. Germline V gives CDR1 SGHRS, CDR2 YFSETQ. CDR3 DNA: TGCGCCAGCAGCTTGGATGGAGGGCTCCCCTACAATGAGCAGTTCTTC. Its protein is CASSLDGGLPYNEQFF.

The table lists this clonotype with many counts. This chain joins TRBV7-2 and TRBJ2-5; 8 bases map to TRBD1. The J segment lost 4 bases and the V segment lost 7 bases, leaving 11 bases of the junction unmatched. The CDR3 covers 15 residues. Germline CDR1 and CDR2: SGHTA and FQGNSA. As DNA, the CDR3 is TGTGCCAGCACCCTTAGTGGACAGGGCGCAGAGACCCAGTACTTC. It yields the protein CASTLSGQGAETQYF. The full variable domain, in which reference TRBV7-2 and TRBJ2-5 provide the parts outside the CDR3, is GAGVSQSPSNKVTEKGKDVELRCDPISGHTALYWYRQSLGQGLEFLIYFQGNSAPDKSGLPSDRFSAERTGGSVSTLTIQRTQQEDSAVYLCASTLSGQGAETQYFGPGTRLLVL.

V and J are TRBV12-3 or TRBV12-4 and TRBJ2-1; possible D gene TRBD1, 6 bases. The CDR3 sequence is 13 residues long. The V end lost 5 bases, the J end lost 6 bases, and 11 bases lay between the germline ends. CDR3 in amino acids: CASSNRVGNEQFF. DNA of the CDR3: TGTGCCAGCAGTAACAGGGTTGGCAATGAGCAGTTCTTC.

This chain connects TRBV2 to TRBJ2-4, with D unresolved. From germline, CDR1 is SNHLY and CDR2 FYNNEI. Trimming pared 11 bases from V and 1 base from J, leaving 6 bases between. This CDR3 is built from 11 residues. The CDR3 DNA follows: TGTGCCGTGGTGGCCAAAAACATTCAGTACTTC. Its translation: CAVVAKNIQYF.

This clonotype has a handful of counts. This rearrangement joins TRBV2 to TRBJ2-1; no clear D gene. Trimming left V 5 bases short and J 2 bases short, with 19 bases between. The CDR3 contains 17 residues. The germline V gene has CDR1 SNHLY and CDR2 FYNNEI. For the CDR3, the DNA is TGTGCCAGCAGTTTCCATGTCGAGGTCCGCGCCTACAATGAGCAGTTCTTC. Protein product: CASSFHVEVRAYNEQFF.

The gene calls are TRBV28 and TRBJ2-3; 9 positions match TRBD2. J gave up 0 bases and V 8 bases, and 9 bases lay outside the gene matches. This CDR3 has 16 residues. Per germline, CDR1 MDHEN and CDR2 SYDVKM. Here the CDR3 reads CASVAGGRRSTDTQYF. In DNA form, the CDR3 reads TGTGCCAGCGTCGCGGGGGGGCGAAGGAGCACAGATACGCAGTATTTT.

This clonotype was found many times. The chain uses TRBV3-1 and TRBJ2-2, with 11 bases matching TRBD2. The germline V gene has CDR1 LGHDT and CDR2 YNNKEL (reference sequence). This CDR3 has 20 amino acids. J gave up 6 bases and V 1 base, and 16 bases lay outside the gene matches. The CDR3 DNA reads as TGTGCCAGCAGCCAAGGTCATAGCGGGGGGGCATTCCTCTACGCCGGGGAGCTGTTTTTT. Its translation is CASSQGHSGGAFLYAGELFF. Filled out from reference TRBV3-1 and TRBJ2-2, the complete variable domain reads DTAVSQTPKYLVTQMGNDKSIKCEQNLGHDTMYWYKQDSKKFLKIMFSYNNKELIINETVPNRFSPKSPDKAHLNLHINSLELGDSAVYFCASSQGHSGGAFLYAGELFFGEGSRLTVL.

This clonotype was recorded many times. The CDR3 loop reads CASSQNPTSGSYNEQFF. The CDR3 DNA is TGCGCCAGCAGCCAAAATCCAACTAGCGGGTCCTACAATGAGCAGTTCTTC. The V gene is TRBV4-3, the J gene TRBJ2-1; 9 bases agree with TRBD2. Germline CDR1 and CDR2: LGHNA and YSLEER. The CDR3 covers 17 residues. The V gene end was trimmed by 2 bases and the J gene end by 1 base; junction bases not matched to a gene: 6.

The V and J genes are TRBV6-2 or TRBV6-3 and TRBJ2-1; 8 bases align to TRBD2. The ends lost 2 bases at V and 3 bases at J; junction bases unmatched: 6. This CDR3 comprises 16 residues. Germline loops: CDR1 MNHEY, CDR2 SVGEGT. CDR3 sequence reads: CASSYDPSGLYNEQFF. CDR3 DNA: TGTGCCAGCAGTTACGACCCTAGCGGGCTCTACAATGAGCAGTTCTTC.

This clonotype has just one count. The chain joins TRBV19 to TRBJ2-5, with TRBD2 as a possible D gene (7 bases). This CDR3 is built from 15 residues. V shed 3 bases and J shed 1 base, with 12 bases lying between them. Germline CDR1 LNHDA, CDR2 SQIVND (reference sequence). The CDR3 DNA is TGTGCCAGTAGTATCGGGGCGGGGGCCCAAGAGACCCAGTACTTC. Amino acid sequence: CASSIGAGAQETQYF.

This clonotype was observed many times. The rearrangement joins TRBV3-1 to TRBJ1-6; 10 bases map to TRBD1. The CDR3 is 15 residues long. CDR1 is LGHDT, CDR2 YNNKEL, per germline (reference sequence). The J segment lost 10 bases and the V segment lost 4 bases, leaving 7 bases of the junction unmatched. The CDR3 reads CASSLGTGVNSPLHF. In nucleotides, the CDR3 is TGTGCCAGCAGCCTAGGGACAGGGGTTAACTCACCCCTCCACTTT. Using reference TRBV3-1 and TRBJ1-6 for the parts outside the CDR3, the full variable domain is DTAVSQTPKYLVTQMGNDKSIKCEQNLGHDTMYWYKQDSKKFLKIMFSYNNKELIINETVPNRFSPKSPDKAHLNLHINSLELGDSAVYFCASSLGTGVNSPLHFGNGTRLTVT.

There are many counts of this clonotype. The chain carries TRBV7-9 and TRBJ2-7; possible D gene TRBD1, 5 bases. This CDR3 region has 13 residues. V lost 3 bases, J lost 2 bases, and 8 bases lay in between. The V gene's germline CDR1 is SEHNR and CDR2 FQNEAQ (reference sequence). The CDR3 DNA is TGTGCCAGCAGCTTCCCAGGGACCTACGAGCAGTACTTC. It specifies CASSFPGTYEQYF. Full variable domain (remainder filled in from reference TRBV7-9 and TRBJ2-7): DTGVSQNPRHKITKRGQNVTFRCDPISEHNRLYWYRQTLGQGPEFLTYFQNEAQLEKSRLLSDRFSAERPKGSFSTLEIQRTEQGDSAMYLCASSFPGTYEQYFGPGTRLTVT.

The V and J genes are TRBV7-3 and TRBJ2-2, with 11 bases lining up with TRBD2. The germline V gene has CDR1 SGHTA and CDR2 FQGTGA. The CDR3 contains 16 residues. J lost 1 base, V lost 5 bases, and 3 bases had no gene match. The CDR3: CASSDGLAGNTGELFF. CDR3 DNA sequence: TGTGCCAGCAGCGACGGACTAGCGGGGAACACCGGGGAGCTGTTTTTT.

This chain links TRBV19 with TRBJ2-3, with D possibly TRBD1 on 6 matching bases. Germline V CDR1 and CDR2: LNHDA, SQIVND (reference sequence). CDR3 size: 15 residues. Trimming stripped 3 bases from V and 6 bases from J, with 16 bases between. CDR3 DNA: TGTGCCAGTAGTATCCCGACAGGCGGAACTGATACGCAGTATTTT. Translation gives CASSIPTGGTDTQYF.

This clonotype was found many times. This rearrangement joins TRBV10-3 to TRBJ2-3; no definite D call. The CDR3 length is 12 residues. From germline, CDR1 is ENHRY and CDR2 SYGVKD. The V end lost 6 bases, the J end lost 6 bases, and 10 bases lay between the germline ends. The CDR3 DNA reads TGTGCCATCAGGGGAACGAGTGATACGCAGTATTTT. Amino acid sequence: CAIRGTSDTQYF.

V is TRBV28 and J is TRBJ2-7; D possibly matches TRBD1 or TRBD2 (5 bases each). The CDR3 runs to 14 residues. V lost 0 bases and J lost 5, with 11 bases in between. Germline CDR1 is MDHEN and CDR2 is SYDVKM. CDR3 sequence: CASSLWGRDDEQYF. Here the CDR3 DNA reads TGTGCCAGCAGTTTATGGGGCAGGGACGACGAGCAGTACTTC.

This clonotype has more than one count but fewer than ten. CDR3: CASSLSRGGNTEAFF. CDR3 nucleotides: TGTGCCAGCAGTTTATCCAGGGGAGGGAACACTGAAGCTTTCTTT. This chain joins TRBV28 and TRBJ1-1; a possible D gene is TRBD1 (6 bases). This CDR3 contains 15 residues. Between the trimmed V and J ends, which lost 1 base and 1 base, there was a span of 10 bases. In germline, CDR1 is MDHEN, CDR2 SYDVKM.

This clonotype was counted between two and nine times. The rearrangement links TRBV7-9 to TRBJ2-1; no clear D gene. This CDR3 comprises 13 residues. Trimming stripped 2 bases from V and 8 bases from J, with 10 bases between. Per the germline V gene, CDR1 is SEHNR and CDR2 is FQNEAQ (reference sequence). The CDR3 DNA reads as TGTGCCAGCAGCTTAAAAAGTTCCCATGAGCAGTTCTTC. Protein product: CASSLKSSHEQFF.

Only a few counts were recorded for this clonotype. The chain uses TRBV6-1 and TRBJ2-7; D may correspond to TRBD1 or TRBD2 (5 bases each). CDR1 MNHNS and CDR2 SASEGT come from the germline V gene. This CDR3 region has 15 residues. Deletions cut 5 bases from V and 2 bases from J, with 16 bases between. CDR3 bases: TGTGCCAGCAGTAGTCCCCGGGACGGAACCTACGAGCAGTACTTC. Protein: CASSSPRDGTYEQYF.

This clonotype was seen many times. The chain couples TRBV12-3 or TRBV12-4 to TRBJ1-1; tentatively, D is TRBD1 (6 bases). The CDR3 runs 14 residues. Trimming pared 6 bases from V and 6 bases from J, leaving 17 bases between. Written as DNA, the CDR3 is TGTGCCAGCAGCCGAACAGCAGGGGTGGCTGAAGCTTTCTTT. Residues: CASSRTAGVAEAFF.

This clonotype has a count of ten or more. This chain connects TRBV4-3 to TRBJ2-1, with TRBD2 as a possible D gene (6 bases). The CDR3 spans 19 residues. Per the germline V gene, CDR1 is LGHNA and CDR2 is YSLEER. V was pared by 0 bases and J by 5 bases, with 23 bases between. The CDR3 bases are TGCGCCAGCAGCCAAGATAGGGCGGGGCTCACAAATATCAACAATGAGCAGTTCTTC. This encodes CASSQDRAGLTNINNEQFF.

The genes are TRBV4-2 and TRBJ2-7, with D unresolved. The CDR3 is 14 residues long. Between the trimmed V and J ends, which lost 0 bases and 6 bases, there was a span of 12 bases. Looked up from germline, CDR1 is LGHNA and CDR2 is YNFKEQ. The DNA for the CDR3 is TGTGCCAGCAGCCAAGATCCGACTCCCCGCGAGCAGTACTTC. It translates to CASSQDPTPREQYF.

This clonotype was picked up many times. The chain joins TRBV12-3 or TRBV12-4 to TRBJ1-3; no clear D. The CDR3 contains 12 residues. Between the trimmed V and J ends, which lost 2 bases and 6 bases, there was a span of 5 bases. The CDR3 DNA sequence: TGTGCCAGCAGTTTAAGGGAAAACACCATATATTTT. Its translation is CASSLRENTIYF.

The genes are TRBV12-3 or TRBV12-4 and TRBJ2-1; maybe TRBD1 (6 bases). V lost 3 bases and J lost 6, with 15 bases in between. The CDR3 is 15 residues long. CDR3 protein: CASSFGDRWGNEQFF. The CDR3 DNA sequence: TGTGCCAGCAGTTTCGGAGACAGGTGGGGCAATGAGCAGTTCTTC.